These 5 T cell receptor beta chains share one sample of origin, sequenced in a study of breast tumors, draining lymph nodes, adjacent tissues. The lymph nodes were axillary draining lymph nodes from breast cancer patients. TCRdb re-called the multiplex PCR reads with MiXCR, one entry per CDR3 protein. In the table there are approximately 280,000 distinct CDR3 sequences, around 31% of which are singletons. Sequencing was carried out using axillary lymph node tissue. These receptors were taken from a female donor with breast cancer. Some clones in this sample may be carry-over from other donors' samples.

Many counts were recorded for this clonotype. This chain joins TRBV19 and TRBJ2-1; 7 bases line up with TRBD2. Germline CDR1 reads LNHDA; CDR2 reads SQIVND (reference sequence). After removal of 4 bases from V and 7 bases from J, the junction contained 10 bases not matched to a gene. The CDR3 covers 15 residues. This CDR3 reads CASSRFSGGWNEQFF. DNA for the CDR3: TGTGCCAGTAGTAGGTTTTCGGGAGGATGGAATGAGCAGTTCTTC.

This clonotype was seen many times. The junction shows a germline mismatch at one end, possibly a read error. V is TRBV7-7 and J is TRBJ2-7; D may be TRBD2 (6 bases). This CDR3 comprises 14 residues. Per the germline V gene, CDR1 is SSHAT and CDR2 is FNYEAQ (reference sequence). CDR3 amino acids: CASSLGDSTYEQYF. CDR3 nucleotide sequence: TGTGCTAGCAGCTTAGGGGACTCCACCTACGAGCAGTACTTC.

For the CDR3, the DNA is TGTGCCAGCTCACCAAGTGCTACCACTGAAGCTTTCTTT. Residues: CASSPSATTEAFF. The rearrangement uses TRBV18 and TRBJ1-1; D is unresolved. Trimming took 2 bases from V and 4 from J, leaving 8 bases between them. Germline assignment: CDR1 KGHSH and CDR2 LQKENI. The CDR3 has 13 residues.

There are many counts of this clonotype. The chain joins TRBV6-2 or TRBV6-3 to TRBJ2-2; 10 bases line up with TRBD2. The germline V gene encodes CDR1 MNHEY and CDR2 SVGEGT. The CDR3 contains 14 residues. The J segment lost 5 bases and the V segment lost 9 bases, leaving 6 bases of the junction unmatched. The CDR3 DNA reads TGTGCCAGTAGGACTAGCGGAGGGACCGGGGAGCTGTTTTTT. Translated: CASRTSGGTGELFF.

The chain is built from TRBV11-2 and TRBJ2-5; the D is unclear. The CDR3 spans 13 residues. V was cut by 1 base and J by 10 bases, with 13 bases left in between. The germline V gene has CDR1 SGHAT and CDR2 FQNNGV. DNA of the CDR3: TGTGCCAGCAGCTTAGGGTCTGCGGCGATCCAGTACTTC. This translates into CASSLGSAAIQYF.